These T cell receptor beta chains were read from a single sample in a study of blood T cell repertoires in COVID-19. Profiled with immunoSEQ multiplex PCR; TCRdb holds only in-frame clones, not every one. The sample has about 230,000 clones, nearly 85% seen once; the top ten hold over 0.95%. The sample comprised peripheral blood. These receptors originate from a woman under 40 with COVID-19, enrolled during active disease. CDR3s include the opening cysteine and the closing phenylalanine or tryptophan. Each record gives: clone size, V gene, D gene, J gene, CDR3 DNA, CDR3 protein. D genes are given only for firm matches. Only some rows state a clone size, as once, few, many or a class for expanded clones.

.	TRBV7-2	TRBD1	TRBJ1-2	TGTGCCAGCAGCTTAGAGGGACAGACTAGGTTCTATGGCTACACCTTC	CASSLEGQTRFYGYTF
.	TRBV5-4	TRBD2	TRBJ2-3	TGTGCCAGCAGCTTGAGGGAGCGGGGGGGCACAGATACGCAGTATTTT	CASSLRERGGTDTQYF
.	TRBV9	.	TRBJ2-5	TGTGCCAGCAGCGTAGGACTAACTCTAGAGACCCAGTACTTC	CASSVGLTLETQYF
.	TRBV4-2	.	TRBJ2-7	TGTGCCAGCAGCCAAACGACTAGTTACTCCTACGAGCAGTACTTC	CASSQTTSYSYEQYF
.	TRBV20-1	.	TRBJ2-1	TGCAGTGCTAGTCTTCAAGGACAGAGACACCGCAATGAGCAGTTCTTC	CSASLQGQRHRNEQFF
once	TRBV28	.	TRBJ1-4	TGTGCCAGCAGACTCACTAAAACTAATGAAAAACTGTTTTTT	CASRLTKTNEKLFF
.	TRBV27	TRBD1	TRBJ2-7	TGTGCCAGCAGTGCCGGGACAGGCGCTTACGAGCAGTACTTC	CASSAGTGAYEQYF
.	TRBV4-1	.	TRBJ1-1	TGCGCCAGCAGCCAAGAAGGAGCTCCGAACACTGAAGCTTTCTTT	CASSQEGAPNTEAFF
.	TRBV30	.	TRBJ1-4	TGTGCCTGGAGTTACAGGGCTAATGAAAAACTGTTTTTT	CAWSYRANEKLFF
.	TRBV4-1	.	TRBJ1-1	TGCGCCAGCAGCCAAGAGGCCGGGTATGGTGAAGCTTTCTTT	CASSQEAGYGEAFF
.	TRBV10-3	.	TRBJ2-5	TGTGCCATCAGTGATGGCGCAGGACGGAGGCAAGAGACCCAGTACTTC	CAISDGAGRRQETQYF
once	TRBV10-3	.	TRBJ2-2	TGTGCCATCAGTTTCGCCGGGGAGCTGTTTTTT	CAISFAGELFF
.	TRBV5-6	TRBD1	TRBJ1-5	TGTGCCAGCAGCCAGGGACAGTATAGCAATCAGCCCCAGCATTTT	CASSQGQYSNQPQHF
.	TRBV12-2	.	TRBJ1-5	TGTGCAAGTCGCCTGGGACAGACGCATCAGCCCCAGCATTTT	CASRLGQTHQPQHF
.	TRBV7-9	.	TRBJ1-1	TGTGCCAGCAGCTTACTCGGGATCGGCACTGAAGCTTTCTTT	CASSLLGIGTEAFF
once	TRBV6-2/TRBV6-3	TRBD2	TRBJ2-2	TGTGCCAGCAGTTTCTCACTAGCGGGGTATGCGAACACCGGGGAGCTGTTTTTT	CASSFSLAGYANTGELFF
.	TRBV9	.	TRBJ2-7	TGTGCCAGCAGCGTAGGCGGAACCTACGAGCAGTACTTC	CASSVGGTYEQYF
.	TRBV7-9	.	TRBJ2-7	TGTGCCAGCAGCTTAGCGTCGGTAATTCTCAACGAGCAGTACTTC	CASSLASVILNEQYF
.	TRBV7-9	TRBD1	TRBJ1-4	TGTGCCAGCAGCCGGGACAGGGGGGCTGAAAAACTGTTTTTT	CASSRDRGAEKLFF
.	TRBV7-3	TRBD2	TRBJ2-3	TGTGCCAGCAGCCAGAAAGGACTAGCGGGGGGGCCCGGTCAGGTTTTGTATACGCAGTATTTT	CASSQKGLAGGPGQVLYTQYF
.	TRBV5-5	.	TRBJ2-7	TGTGCCAGCAGCTCAGGCGTTAGCGGAGTGGGAGGCGAGCAGTACTTC	CASSSGVSGVGGEQYF
.	TRBV28	.	TRBJ1-6	TGTGCCAGCAGTGCTACAGGGAATTCACCCCTCCACTTT	CASSATGNSPLHF